Described below is a single T cell receptor (beta chain) sequence and its context. Its matching antigen is unknown. The entry originates in a study of cytomegalovirus exposure and HLA in healthy donors. Broader study findings: Prior analysis indicated that the majority of TCR beta V segments exhibited productivity approximately 90% or approximately 30% of the time. Immune exposure information available was restricted to CMV serostatus.

Use of 60 Vbeta and 13 Jbeta primers characterized the PCR. TCRdb keeps only in-frame clones here, not all; method: immunoSEQ multiplex PCR. The top ten hold roughly an eighth of the sample, which has tens of thousands of clones, over 60% seen once. The CDR3 is 13 amino acids. V lost 7 bases, J lost 10 bases, and 17 bases lay in between. From germline, CDR1 is LNHDA and CDR2 SQIVND (reference sequence). The receptor was isolated from a male donor in good health and CMV-seropositive. Sequencing input: PBMCs. V is TRBV19 and J is TRBJ2-1; a weak D match, TRBD1 (6 bases). CDR3 nucleotide sequence: TGTGCCAGTATAAGGGGAATACAGGGAGAGCAGTTCTTC. As protein: CASIRGIQGEQFF.